The clone carrying this T cell receptor (beta chain) was recorded a few times. Trimming removed 2 bases at V and 2 bases at J, with 10 bases between. Germline V gene sequence: CDR1 SNHLY, CDR2 FYNNEI. This CDR3 comprises 14 residues. This entry comes from a study of naive and memory T cell subsets. An equimolar mix of two oligonucleotides served as the beta constant-region primer for TRBC1 and TRBC2. TCRdb reprocessed the UMI-ligation and nested PCR reads with MiXCR, giving one entry per CDR3 protein. The sample lists some 28,000 distinct CDR3 sequences, approximately 11% occurring once. The TCR comes from a human donor in good health. This chain connects TRBV2 to TRBJ2-7; TRBD1 is a possible D gene (5 bases). The specimen sequenced was effector memory CD4+ T cells from blood. Subset specified: effector memory, CD45RA- CD27-. Here the CDR3 reads CASSEPRGAYEQYF. The CDR3 DNA follows: TGTGCCAGCAGTGAACCAAGGGGCGCCTACGAGCAGTACTTC.